Listed here are 32 T cell receptor beta chains from one sample, sequenced in a study of molecular identifiers for immune sequencing clone quantification. TCRdb reanalysed the PCR reads using MiXCR and keeps one entry per CDR3 protein. The sample shows under 600,000 distinct CDR3 sequences, roughly 26% of them seen only once. Sequencing used naive CD8+ T cells from blood, with Jurkat cell RNA spiked in. Stated subset: FACS-sorted CD8+CD4-CCR7+CD45RA+ naive T cells. These receptors were obtained from a human donor in good health. Some libraries in this study had Jurkat cell RNA spiked in.

In this sample, this clonotype turned up many times. The CDR3 DNA follows: TGTGCCAGCAGTGAGTTTCAGGCGAACACTGAAGCTTTCTTT. This sequence encodes CASSEFQANTEAFF. J is TRBJ1-1 and V is TRBV2, with D hard to call. The CDR3 has 14 amino acids. The V gene's germline CDR1 is SNHLY and CDR2 FYNNEI. Trimming left V 3 bases short and J 1 base short, with 9 bases between.

This clonotype was counted ten times or more. The V call is TRBV12-3 or TRBV12-4, the J call TRBJ2-5; 8 nucleotides line up with TRBD2. This CDR3 contains 13 residues. Germline trimming cut 7 bases from V and 2 bases from J; bases unmatched to any gene: 3. The CDR3 nucleotides are TGTGCCAGCAACCCGGGGGGGCAAGAGACCCAGTACTTC. Translated, it gives CASNPGGQETQYF.

The genes are TRBV6-6 and TRBJ1-5; D remains ambiguous. V lost 1 base, J lost 0 bases, and 7 bases lay in between. The germline gives CDR1 MNHNY, CDR2 SVGAGI (reference sequence). The CDR3 extends over 15 amino acids. CDR3 residues: CASSYWRDSNQPQHF. In DNA form, the CDR3 reads TGTGCCAGCAGTTACTGGAGGGATAGCAATCAGCCCCAGCATTTT.

At least ten counts were recorded for this clonotype. The chain employs TRBV7-9 and TRBJ2-5, with D hard to call. The ends were cut back, 1 base at V and 2 bases at J, with 5 bases in the middle. CDR1 is SEHNR and CDR2 is FQNEAQ in the germline V gene (reference sequence). This CDR3 contains 13 residues. The CDR3 coding sequence is TGTGCCAGCAGCTTAGTCAGACAAGAGACCCAGTACTTC. Translation: CASSLVRQETQYF. Full variable domain (missing parts from reference TRBV7-9 and TRBJ2-5): DTGVSQNPRHKITKRGQNVTFRCDPISEHNRLYWYRQTLGQGPEFLTYFQNEAQLEKSRLLSDRFSAERPKGSFSTLEIQRTEQGDSAMYLCASSLVRQETQYFGPGTRLLVL.

This clonotype has only a few counts. V usage is TRBV6-2 or TRBV6-3 and J usage is TRBJ2-2; tentative D call: TRBD1 (5 bases). Germline V gene lookup returns CDR1 MNHEY and CDR2 SVGEGT. This CDR3 contains 16 residues. V was shortened by 2 bases and J by 6 bases, with 16 bases between the two germline ends. DNA of the CDR3: TGTGCCAGCAGTTACGGGAAGTTCAGGGCCCCCGGGGAGCTGTTTTTT. It codes for CASSYGKFRAPGELFF.

Regarding this clonotype: In this CDR3 the conserved last residue, phenylalanine or tryptophan, is missing, so a read error is likely. V gene TRBV6-2 or TRBV6-3 combines with J gene TRBJ1-2; D is perhaps TRBD1 (6 bases). There are 16 residues in the CDR3. V lost 4 bases and J lost 3, with 18 bases in between. Per the germline V gene, CDR1 is MNHEY and CDR2 is SVGEGT. This CDR3 reads CASSLSRDKGDYGYTS. The CDR3 region has the DNA TGTGCCAGCAGTTTAAGCCGGGACAAGGGCGACTATGGCTACACCTCC.

Ten or more counts support this clonotype. The J gene is TRBJ2-3, the V gene TRBV7-9; D remains unclear. This CDR3 is 14 amino acids long. Germline V gene data show CDR1 as SEHNR and CDR2 as FQNEAQ (reference sequence). V was pared by 2 bases and J by 2 bases, with 8 bases between. DNA for the CDR3: TGTGCCAGCAGCTTAAACTCCGACACAGATACGCAGTATTTT. Its protein is CASSLNSDTDTQYF.

The V call is TRBV6-5, the J call TRBJ2-3; D not resolved. The CDR3 loop spans 18 amino acids. The ends were cut back, 2 bases at V and 1 base at J, with 19 bases in the middle. The germline V gene encodes CDR1 MNHEY and CDR2 SVGAGI. CDR3 nucleotides: TGTGCCAGCAGTTACGTAGGTACGGCCCTTCGGCGCACAGATACGCAGTATTTT. Translated, it gives CASSYVGTALRRTDTQYF.

Only a few counts were recorded for this clonotype. J is TRBJ2-3 and V is TRBV14; D is unclear. The germline CDR1 and CDR2 sequences are SGHDN and FVKESK. This CDR3 has 16 amino acids. V was clipped by 4 bases and J by 2 bases, with 16 bases between them. The CDR3 sequence is CASSLPRSANTDTQYF. The CDR3 bases are TGTGCCAGCAGCCTCCCAAGAAGCGCAAACACAGATACGCAGTATTTT.

This sequence joins TRBV9 and TRBJ2-1; TRBD2 agrees at 12 bases. CDR3 length: 20 amino acids. Per germline, CDR1 SGDLS and CDR2 YYNGEE. V gave up 0 bases and J gave up 0 bases; unmatched junction bases: 10. DNA of the CDR3: TGTGCCAGCAGCGTAGGTCGTCTAGCGGGGGGGCTAAGCTCCTACAATGAGCAGTTCTTC. It is translated as CASSVGRLAGGLSSYNEQFF. Full variable domain (outside the CDR3, taken from reference TRBV9 and TRBJ2-1): DSGVTQTPKHLITATGQRVTLRCSPRSGDLSVYWYQQSLDQGLQFLIQYYNGEERAKGNILERFSAQQFPDLHSELNLSSLELGDSALYFCASSVGRLAGGLSSYNEQFFGPGTRLTVL.

As to this clonotype: A read error may produce the germline difference seen at one junction end. This CDR3 is CSGLSVYERYF. CDR3 DNA sequence: TGCAGTGGCTTGTCGGTCTACGAGCGGTACTTC. The rearrangement uses TRBV20-1 and TRBJ2-7; D remains unclear. Germline V CDR1 and CDR2: DFQATT, SNEGSKA (reference sequence). This CDR3 comprises 11 residues.

This clonotype turned up a few times. The chain links TRBV6-6 to TRBJ2-3; TRBD1 aligns across 9 bases. In germline, CDR1 is MNHNY, CDR2 SVGAGI (reference sequence). The CDR3 runs 16 residues. The J segment lost 4 bases and the V segment lost 7 bases, leaving 12 bases of the junction unmatched. In DNA, the CDR3 is TGTGCCAGCATCGAGAGCCGGGACAGGGTTTCAGATACGCAGTATTTT. This gives the protein CASIESRDRVSDTQYF.

The V call is TRBV24-1, the J call TRBJ2-1, with a possible D match to TRBD1 (5 bases). The V and J ends lost 0 bases and 6 bases respectively, with 8 bases between them. In germline, CDR1 is KGHDR, CDR2 SFDVKD. The CDR3 length is 14 residues. The CDR3 loop reads CATSDLDRLNEQFF. The CDR3, as DNA: TGTGCCACCAGTGATTTGGACAGACTCAATGAGCAGTTCTTC.

This clonotype has ten or more counts. The chain has TRBV6-2 or TRBV6-3 and TRBJ2-3; D gene uncertain. Germline lookup yields CDR1 MNHEY and CDR2 SVGEGT. The CDR3 runs 12 residues. Trimming pared 2 bases from V and 6 bases from J, leaving 6 bases between. This CDR3 is CASSYARDTQYF. CDR3 DNA sequence: TGTGCCAGCAGTTACGCTCGGGATACGCAGTATTTT.

This clonotype has just a few counts. J is TRBJ1-1 and V is TRBV12-3 or TRBV12-4; no reliable D call. This CDR3 has 14 residues. The V end was cut by 4 bases, the J end by 4 bases, with 13 bases between. CDR3 sequence reads: CASSSPYMGTEAFF. CDR3 nucleotide sequence: TGTGCCAGCAGTTCCCCTTACATGGGCACTGAAGCTTTCTTT.

This clonotype was recorded many times. The V call is TRBV4-1, the J call TRBJ2-7; possible D gene TRBD1, 5 bases. Germline V gene sequence: CDR1 MGHRA, CDR2 YSYEKL. This CDR3 has 14 residues. With 3 bases removed from V and 6 bases from J, the gap between germline ends came to 15 bases. The chain's CDR3 is CASSHRDVPAEQYF. The CDR3, as DNA: TGCGCCAGCAGCCACAGGGATGTGCCGGCCGAGCAGTACTTC.

The rearrangement links TRBV4-3 to TRBJ2-7; D might be TRBD1 (6 bases). Trimming removed 1 base from V and 12 bases from J, with 25 bases in between. CDR3 length: 16 residues. Germline values: CDR1 LGHNA, CDR2 YSLEER. Written as DNA, the CDR3 is TGCGCCAGCAGCCAAGTCCTCGTCCAGGGGAAGGGAGCGCCGTACTTC. The encoded protein is CASSQVLVQGKGAPYF.

The CDR3 region has the DNA TGTGCCAGTAGTTCGCCCGGGACAGGGCTCTACGAGCAGTACTTC. Translated, it gives CASSSPGTGLYEQYF. The V gene is TRBV19, the J gene TRBJ2-7; TRBD1 matches at 9 bases. The length of the CDR3 is 15 residues. Germline assignment: CDR1 LNHDA and CDR2 SQIVND (reference sequence). J gave up 3 bases and V 5 bases, and 8 bases lay outside the gene matches.

This clonotype has ten or more counts. The V call is TRBV29-1, the J call TRBJ2-7; 11 bases fit TRBD1. From germline, CDR1 is SQVTM and CDR2 ANQGSEA. Germline trimming cut 6 bases from V and 4 bases from J; bases unmatched to any gene: 8. The CDR3 length is 14 residues. The CDR3 is CSVEEDRGLYEQYF. As DNA, the CDR3 is TGCAGCGTCGAGGAGGACAGGGGGCTGTACGAGCAGTACTTC.

This clonotype was seen at least ten times. The V call is TRBV12-3 or TRBV12-4, the J call TRBJ1-3; D is unclear. Trimming stripped 7 bases from V and 8 bases from J, with 15 bases between. The CDR3 has 13 residues. The CDR3 protein is CASISSAVHTIYF. CDR3 DNA sequence: TGTGCCAGCATATCAAGTGCGGTTCACACCATATATTTT.

As concerns this clonotype: A much larger clone lies a single base off, so this may be a read error. This sequence joins TRBV7-3 and TRBJ2-3; D not resolved. The CDR3 is 13 amino acids. Germline V gives CDR1 SGHTA, CDR2 FQGTGA. Trimming left V 4 bases short and J 6 bases short, with 11 bases between. CDR3: CASSSRMGDTQYF. Here the CDR3 DNA reads TGTGCCAGCAGCTCCCGTATGGGGGATACGCAGTATTTT.

Details on this clonotype: Mismatch with germline at one junction end may stem from a read error. V gene TRBV5-5 combines with J gene TRBJ2-7; 8 bases agree with TRBD1. The V gene's germline CDR1 is SGHKS and CDR2 YYEKEE (reference sequence). CDR3 length: 15 residues. The CDR3 bases are TGTGCCTGCAGCCTTCGACAGGGGAGTACCTACGAGCAGTACTTC. It yields the protein CACSLRQGSTYEQYF. The whole variable domain, remainder taken from reference TRBV5-5 and TRBJ2-7, is DAGVTQSPTHLIKTRGQQVTLRCSPISGHKSVSWYQQVLGQGPQFIFQYYEKEERGRGNFPDRFSARQFPNYSSELNVNALLLGDSALYLCACSLRQGSTYEQYFGPGTRLTVT.

The chain uses TRBV4-1 and TRBJ2-2, with D possibly being TRBD1 (6 bases). The CDR3 sequence is 15 residues long. The germline V gene encodes CDR1 MGHRA and CDR2 YSYEKL. The ends were cut back, 4 bases at V and 3 bases at J, with 12 bases in the middle. CDR3 sequence reads: CASSLVPGDTGELFF. CDR3 nucleotides: TGCGCCAGCAGCCTCGTTCCAGGGGACACCGGGGAGCTGTTTTTT.

Notes on this clonotype: A much larger clone lies one base from this, so it may be a read error. The CDR3 bases are TGCGCCAGCAGCTTGGGGGGTACAGGGATCACTGAAGCTTTCTTT. Translated: CASSLGGTGITEAFF. The chain recombines TRBV5-1 with TRBJ1-1; a weak D match, TRBD1 (6 bases). The CDR3 contains 15 residues. Trimming pared 0 bases from V and 4 bases from J, leaving 13 bases between. Germline V gene lookup returns CDR1 SGHRS and CDR2 YFSETQ. Full variable domain (rest looked up from reference TRBV5-1 and TRBJ1-1): KAGVTQTPRYLIKTRGQQVTLSCSPISGHRSVSWYQQTPGQGLQFLFEYFSETQRNKGNFPGRFSGRQFSNSRSEMNVSTLELGDSALYLCASSLGGTGITEAFFGQGTRLTVV.

This clonotype was observed a handful of times. This chain uses TRBV4-3 with TRBJ1-1, with D hard to call. Germline values: CDR1 LGHNA, CDR2 YSLEER. CDR3 size: 15 residues. V lost 4 bases and J 0 bases, leaving 12 bases between the germline ends. CDR3 region: CASSPRTEMNTEAFF. CDR3 DNA: TGCGCCAGCAGCCCGAGGACGGAGATGAACACTGAAGCTTTCTTT.

The gene calls are TRBV6-2 or TRBV6-3 and TRBJ2-2; 11 nucleotides match TRBD2. The V gene's germline CDR1 is MNHEY and CDR2 SVGEGT. The CDR3 is made up of 18 amino acids. V shed 0 bases, J shed 0 bases, and the junction held 3 bases outside the gene matches. CDR3 amino acids: CASSYSRLAGSNTGELFF. CDR3 coding DNA: TGTGCCAGCAGTTACTCACGACTAGCGGGATCGAACACCGGGGAGCTGTTTTTT.

This clonotype was seen a handful of times. This chain links TRBV7-2 with TRBJ2-7, with D possibly being TRBD1 or TRBD2 (6 bases each). The CDR3 has 17 amino acids. Trimming took off 5 bases at V and 3 bases at J, with 23 bases between the two ends. In germline, CDR1 is SGHTA, CDR2 FQGNSA. CDR3 loop: CASSLTSGPGDFYEQYF. CDR3 nucleotides: TGTGCCAGCAGCCTCACCTCCGGGCCAGGGGACTTCTACGAGCAGTACTTC.

This clonotype turned up a few times. The chain couples TRBV5-4 to TRBJ1-2; D perhaps matches TRBD1 (5 bases). The germline V and J ends were trimmed by 0 bases and 6 bases, with 9 bases remaining between them. CDR1 is SGHNT, CDR2 YYREEE, per germline (reference sequence). The CDR3 extends over 13 amino acids. For the CDR3, the DNA is TGTGCCAGCAGCTTGGATGGGGCTCATGGCTACACCTTC. This codes for CASSLDGAHGYTF.

This clonotype was observed at least ten times. The chain is built from TRBV5-4 and TRBJ1-1, with D perhaps TRBD1 (6 bases). The CDR3 spans 12 residues. The V end was cut by 6 bases, the J end by 4 bases, with 10 bases between. Germline V CDR1 and CDR2: SGHNT, YYREEE (reference sequence). The CDR3 region is CASIRGGTEAFF. DNA of the CDR3: TGTGCCAGCATCAGGGGAGGCACTGAAGCTTTCTTT.

The chain employs TRBV27 and TRBJ2-1, with D perhaps TRBD1 (6 bases). The CDR3 runs 14 residues. Germline loops: CDR1 MNHEY, CDR2 SMNVEV (reference sequence). The germline V and J ends were trimmed by 3 bases and 9 bases, with 15 bases remaining between them. The CDR3: CASSLGQGIGEQFF. CDR3 coding DNA: TGTGCCAGCAGTTTGGGGCAGGGGATTGGTGAGCAGTTCTTC.

As concerns this clonotype: The junction shows a germline mismatch at one end, possibly a read error. This chain uses TRBV11-3 with TRBJ1-5; no reliable D call. The CDR3 has 19 residues. The V gene's germline CDR1 is SGHNT and CDR2 YENEEA. The CDR3: CASSYRPRQGVICNRPQHF. The CDR3 DNA is TGTGCCAGCAGCTACAGACCGCGTCAAGGAGTTATCTGCAATCGGCCCCAGCATTTT.

With respect to this clonotype: An end of the junction does not agree with germline; a read error may underlie this. The chain combines TRBV12-3 or TRBV12-4 with TRBJ2-3, with no clear D. The CDR3 is made up of 15 amino acids. The CDR3 region has the DNA TGTGTCAGCAGTTTTGGTGTGGAAGCTATAGATACGCAGTATTTT. Translated: CVSSFGVEAIDTQYF.